A single sample is the source of the 21 T cell receptor beta chains below, sequenced in a study of blood T cell repertoires in COVID-19. The repertoire was sequenced with immunoSEQ multiplex PCR; TCRdb's copy has only in-frame clones and lacks some. The sample comprises about 250,000 clones, around 84% of which are singletons, and roughly 1.6% rests with the top ten. The material sequenced was PBMCs or T cells enriched from blood (not recorded which). The origin of the receptors is a woman in her forties or fifties who had recovered from COVID-19.

V is TRBV11-2 and J is TRBJ2-7, with D perhaps TRBD2 (6 bases). The V and J ends lost 1 base and 5 bases respectively, with 15 bases between them. Germline V gene sequence: CDR1 SGHAT, CDR2 FQNNGV. This CDR3 is 15 amino acids long. CDR3 residues: CASSLADTWEDEQYF. The DNA for the CDR3 is TGTGCCAGCAGCTTAGCGGACACTTGGGAGGACGAGCAGTACTTC.

V is TRBV14 and J is TRBJ2-1, with D hard to call. The V gene's germline CDR1 is SGHDN and CDR2 FVKESK. The CDR3 covers 17 residues. V was pared by 3 bases and J by 3 bases, with 18 bases between. CDR3 amino acids: CASSHGLGPPYYNEQFF. The CDR3 DNA sequence: TGTGCCAGCAGCCATGGTTTGGGCCCTCCCTACTACAATGAGCAGTTCTTC.

This chain's CDR3 is CASSRQGSITDTQYF. The CDR3 DNA reads TGTGCCAGCAGTCGACAGGGTTCTATCACAGATACGCAGTATTTT. The genes are TRBV5-4 and TRBJ2-3, with TRBD1 identical over 7 bases. This CDR3 has 15 amino acids. Germline V CDR1 and CDR2: SGHNT, YYREEE (reference sequence). V was pared by 5 bases and J by 2 bases, with 8 bases of the junction left unmatched.

In DNA, the CDR3 is TGTGCCAGCAGCCCCACGGGAGGGCCCAATGAGCAGTTCTTC. Protein: CASSPTGGPNEQFF. The chain has TRBV3-1 (or the pseudogene TRBV3-2) and TRBJ2-1; 8 nucleotides align to TRBD2. The V gene's germline CDR1 is LGHDT and CDR2 YNNKEL (reference sequence). Trimming removed 4 bases from V and 6 bases from J; junction bases left unmatched: 5. CDR3 length: 14 residues.

CDR3 sequence (DNA): TGTGCCAGCGGTCCCATAGCGCCGGACACCGGGGAGCTGTTTTTT. It specifies CASGPIAPDTGELFF. The rearrangement joins TRBV27 to TRBJ2-2; D is possibly TRBD2 (5 bases). Trimming took 8 bases from V and 3 from J, leaving 16 bases between them. There are 15 residues in the CDR3. Germline V gene sequence: CDR1 MNHEY, CDR2 SMNVEV (reference sequence).

The rearrangement links TRBV28 to TRBJ2-1, with 10 nucleotides matching TRBD1. This CDR3 is built from 12 residues. V shed 6 bases and J 15 bases; nucleotides not matched to a gene: 8. CDR1 and CDR2 from the germline V gene are MDHEN and SYDVKM. The CDR3 DNA is TGTGCCAGCAGCCTACGACAGGGGGCGCCGTTCTTC. Amino acids: CASSLRQGAPFF.

This clone has a handful of counts. The chain employs TRBV9 and TRBJ1-6; TRBD1 matches 7 bases. Germline V gene data show CDR1 as SGDLS and CDR2 as YYNGEE. Germline trimming cut 0 bases from V and 9 bases from J; bases unmatched to any gene: 6. The CDR3 contains 15 residues. In DNA, the CDR3 is TGTGCCAGCAGCGTAGATCCAGGGACAGTTTCACCCCTCCACTTT. Amino acid sequence: CASSVDPGTVSPLHF.

J is TRBJ2-7 and V is TRBV6-6; 10 bases agree with TRBD2. Germline-derived CDR1 and CDR2 are MNHNY and SVGAGI (reference sequence). This CDR3 is 17 amino acids long. V shed 5 bases, J shed 6 bases, and the junction held 16 bases outside the gene matches. The CDR3 nucleotides read TGTGCCAGCAGTCGACCAAAAACCGGGACTAGCGAACCCGAGCAGTACTTC. Translation: CASSRPKTGTSEPEQYF.

This chain joins TRBV12-5 and TRBJ2-2, with 12 bases aligning to TRBD1. Germline CDR1 and CDR2: LGHNT and FRNRAP. V lost 6 bases to trimming and J lost 0 bases; unmatched junction nucleotides: 5. The CDR3 runs 17 residues. The CDR3 spells CASGRGQGAPNTGELFF. The CDR3 DNA reads as TGTGCTAGTGGCCGGGGACAGGGGGCGCCGAACACCGGGGAGCTGTTTTTT.

V is TRBV6-5 and J is TRBJ1-3; maybe TRBD1 (6 bases). This CDR3 has 15 amino acids. Germline V gene lookup returns CDR1 MNHEY and CDR2 SVGAGI. V shed 4 bases and J shed 2 bases, with 12 bases lying between them. The CDR3 region is CASSSQTGTGNTIYF. The CDR3 DNA is TGTGCCAGCAGTTCCCAAACAGGGACTGGAAACACCATATATTTT.

The chain combines TRBV29-1 with TRBJ1-1; D unclear. Looked up from germline, CDR1 is SQVTM and CDR2 is ANQGSEA. The CDR3 extends over 15 amino acids. V lost 6 bases to trimming and J lost 0 bases, with 17 bases between them. In DNA form, the CDR3 reads TGCAGCGTCGACTCGAGGAGGCAGATGAACACTGAAGCTTTCTTT. Its protein product is CSVDSRRQMNTEAFF.

This clone was detected once. The chain combines TRBV24-1 with TRBJ2-7, with D maybe TRBD1 (6 bases). The CDR3 is 17 residues long. Germline CDR1 reads KGHDR; CDR2 reads SFDVKD. Trimming shortened V by 2 bases and J by 2 bases, and 18 bases separated the two germline ends. The CDR3 DNA reads TGTGCCACCAGTGATTCACGGCAGGGGACCATCCCCTACGAGCAGTACTTC. Its protein product is CATSDSRQGTIPYEQYF.

The rearrangement uses TRBV13 and TRBJ2-7, with 9 bases that match TRBD1. The CDR3 is made up of 15 amino acids. The J segment lost 2 bases and the V segment lost 5 bases, leaving 7 bases of the junction unmatched. The germline V gene encodes CDR1 PRHDT and CDR2 FYEKMQ (reference sequence). The CDR3 loop is CASSTWTGAPYEQYF. The DNA of the CDR3 is TGTGCCAGCAGCACTTGGACAGGGGCCCCCTACGAGCAGTACTTC.

This clone was seen only once. The rearrangement joins TRBV5-1 to TRBJ2-7; TRBD2 matches at 8 bases. Trimming at V came to 1 base and at J to 0 bases, leaving 9 bases not matched to a gene. This CDR3 is 17 amino acids long. Germline lookup yields CDR1 SGHRS and CDR2 YFSETQ. The CDR3 loop reads CASSLRSSGQASYEQYF. In DNA, the CDR3 is TGCGCCAGCAGCTTGAGGTCTAGCGGGCAGGCCTCCTACGAGCAGTACTTC.

This clone was detected ten times or more. The chain links TRBV6-4 to TRBJ1-2, with D possibly being TRBD1 (5 bases). The CDR3 is 13 amino acids. The V end was cut by 3 bases, the J end by 4 bases, with 9 bases between. Germline CDR1 reads MRHNA; CDR2 reads SNTAGT. CDR3 nucleotide sequence: TGTGCCAGCAGTGAAGGGGAGGGCTATGGCTACACCTTC. It codes for CASSEGEGYGYTF.

The chain combines TRBV3-1 (or the pseudogene TRBV3-2) with TRBJ1-2, with D possibly TRBD1 on 6 matching bases. The V end lost 6 bases, the J end lost 1 base, and 15 bases lay between the germline ends. Germline lookup yields CDR1 LGHDT and CDR2 YNNKEL (reference sequence). The CDR3 extends over 15 amino acids. This CDR3 reads CASSQDRKINYGYTF. The CDR3 nucleotides read TGTGCCAGCAGTCAGGACAGAAAAATTAACTATGGCTACACCTTC.

The V call is TRBV5-1, the J call TRBJ1-5; 7 bases are shared with TRBD1. CDR1 and CDR2 (germline): SGHRS, YFSETQ. This CDR3 spans 15 amino acids. Trimming took 2 bases from V and 3 from J; bases not matched to a gene: 5. CDR3 residues: CASSFTGEINQPQHF. CDR3 nucleotides: TGCGCCAGCAGCTTTACAGGGGAAATCAATCAGCCCCAGCATTTT.

The chain recombines TRBV6-6 with TRBJ1-5, with no clear D. The germline V gene encodes CDR1 MNHNY and CDR2 SVGAGI (reference sequence). The CDR3 has 11 residues. Trimming shortened V by 6 bases and J by 10 bases, and 10 bases separated the two germline ends. This CDR3 is CASSRGGPQHF. CDR3 nucleotides: TGTGCCAGCAGCCGTGGAGGTCCCCAGCATTTT.

The genes are TRBV5-1 and TRBJ1-4; D might be TRBD1 (5 bases). Germline loops: CDR1 SGHRS, CDR2 YFSETQ. The ends were cut back, 1 base at V and 4 bases at J, with 11 bases in the middle. The CDR3 totals 15 residues. The CDR3 sequence: CASSLNLGLNEKLFF. The CDR3 DNA reads TGCGCCAGCAGCTTGAATCTGGGGCTTAATGAAAAACTGTTTTTT.

This chain links TRBV27 with TRBJ2-2; TRBD1 aligns across 8 bases. The germline CDR1 and CDR2 sequences are MNHEY and SMNVEV (reference sequence). Trimming removed 7 bases from V and 5 bases from J; junction bases left unmatched: 9. The CDR3 has 15 residues. CDR3 region: CASKVDRGRTGELFF. The CDR3 region has the DNA TGTGCCAGCAAGGTCGACAGGGGTCGAACCGGGGAGCTGTTTTTT.

V is TRBV10-3 and J is TRBJ2-7, with TRBD2 identical over 13 bases. V lost 6 bases to trimming and J lost 4 bases; unmatched junction nucleotides: 9. The CDR3 is 16 amino acids. CDR1 is ENHRY and CDR2 is SYGVKD in the germline V gene. The CDR3 region is CAIRTGTSGIGYEQYF. DNA of the CDR3: TGTGCCATCAGAACCGGGACTAGCGGGATCGGGTACGAGCAGTACTTC.